This section outlines one TCR beta chain sequence together with its context. Antigen unknown. The assay was immunoSEQ multiplex PCR, and TCRdb's table has in-frame clones only and misses some. This sample has roughly 130,000 clones; 80% to 95% occur once, and the top ten carry roughly 1.1%. CDR1 and CDR2 from the germline V gene are LNHDA and SQIVND (reference sequence). The CDR3 has 17 residues. V lost 10 bases to trimming and J lost 0 bases, with 19 bases between them. Second-dose timings of about 4 or about 12 weeks were pooled. The sample originates from a study of T cell responses to AZD1222 COVID-19 vaccine. General study results and limits: Once two AZD1222 doses were given, Spike-specific TCR breadth and depth went up. In a largely white British group with more females than males, clonal diversity was possibly underestimated. Only after the peak T cell response were repertoires sampled.

The gene calls are TRBV19 and TRBJ2-6, with D perhaps matching TRBD1 (6 bases). The sequences come from peripheral blood, collected 28 days after the second AZD1222 dose. The sequence came from an adult who received the AZD1222 COVID-19 vaccine. The chain's CDR3 is CATESPGQLSGANVLTF. As DNA, the CDR3 is TGTGCCACAGAGTCACCGGGACAACTCTCTGGGGCCAACGTCCTGACTTTC.